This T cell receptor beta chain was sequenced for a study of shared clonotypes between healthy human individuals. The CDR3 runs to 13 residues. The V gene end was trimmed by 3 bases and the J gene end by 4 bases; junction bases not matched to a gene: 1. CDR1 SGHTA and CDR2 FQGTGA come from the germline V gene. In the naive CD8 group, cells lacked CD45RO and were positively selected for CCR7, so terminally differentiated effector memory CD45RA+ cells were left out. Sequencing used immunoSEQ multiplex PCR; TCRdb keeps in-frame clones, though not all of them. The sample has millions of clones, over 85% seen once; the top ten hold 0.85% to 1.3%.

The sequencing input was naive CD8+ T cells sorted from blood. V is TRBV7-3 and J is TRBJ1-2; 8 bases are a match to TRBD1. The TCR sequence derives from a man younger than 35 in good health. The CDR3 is CASSFGTGYGYTF. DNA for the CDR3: TGTGCCAGCAGCTTCGGGACAGGCTATGGCTACACCTTC.